This T cell receptor beta chain was found in a study of blood T cell repertoires in COVID-19 (TCRdb year 2020). For context, the study as a whole: Collaborator samples came from the United States, Italy and Spain and covered acute and convalescent phases of COVID-19. The prospective study material was composed of cDNA or gDNA derived from T cells, B-cell-depleted T cells, or PBMCs. The dataset comprised deeply sampled blood TCRbeta repertoires from subjects exposed to, actively infected with, or recovered from COVID-19. The repertoires were released in a freely available public database meant as a resource for research on the immune response to SARS-CoV-2. The samples were drawn from the first 160 participants of the ongoing ImmuneRACE study and from 950 to 1,500 subjects provided by 6 global collaborators. The sample metadata nearly always contained a de-identified subject ID, COVID-19 status, age in years and sex. Where available, HLA class I and class II types were obtained from metadata supplied by the sample provider rather than from assay-based typing. Study-wide conclusions, independent of this receptor: The amount of clinical and demographic metadata varied by source and participant and was provided uncurated.

Each collaborating institution followed its own protocols to collect whole blood in K2EDTA tubes. Collaborator samples were shipped for TCRbeta analysis as frozen whole blood, isolated PBMCs, or DNA extracted from either sample type. As regards this clone: Which antigen it targets is not known. Base qualities are not recorded, but no much larger clone differs from it by a single base. Additional DNA sequences in this sample encode the identical CDR3.

The immunoSEQ Assay, a bias-controlled multiplex PCR, was used to amplify TCRbeta CDR3 regions from genomic DNA. The authors' pipeline ran thus. Nucleated cell counts per sample were estimated from amplification of reference gene primers within the assay. To quantify the absolute abundance of each unique TCRbeta CDR3 rearrangement, sequence reads were collapsed and filtered. Productive Simpson clonality was computed per sample as the square root of Simpson's diversity index over productive rearrangements. What TCRdb holds here is the immuneACCESS table cut down to in-frame rearrangements. Part of the clones is not present; checked against another copy, under half of the missing clones reflect an unresolved V gene, and the others are unexplained. From that table come the V and J calls and clone size; the DNA was used to work out D and trimming. Counted in this sample were about 170,000 clones; around nine tenths of them appeared once. Around 3.5% of the sample is held by the ten biggest clonotypes.

Trimming takes 4 bases from V and 2 bases from J, and the germline ends sit 8 bases apart. The CDR3 holds 13 amino acids from the cysteine to the phenylalanine. Here the CDR3 DNA is all that survives: 39 bases in frame from base 1. CDR1 and CDR2 are drawn from the germline V gene: SGHTA, FQGNSA. This clonotype was sampled from a man younger than 30 with active or convalescent COVID-19. Sequenced material: peripheral blood. This sequence uses TRBV7-2 and TRBJ1-1; TRBD1 might be the D gene, on 5 matching bases. The CDR3: CASSSQGNTEAFF. The DNA sequence is given as TGTGCCAGCAGCTCGCAGGGAAACACTGAAGCTTTCTTT. This CDR3, with the reference TRBV7-2 and TRBJ1-1 proteins standing in past its ends, gives the full variable domain GAGVSQSPSNKVTEKGKDVELRCDPISGHTALYWYRQSLGQGLEFLIYFQGNSAPDKSGLPSDRFSAERTGGSVSTLTIQRTQQEDSAVYLCASSSQGNTEAFFGQGTRLTVV.